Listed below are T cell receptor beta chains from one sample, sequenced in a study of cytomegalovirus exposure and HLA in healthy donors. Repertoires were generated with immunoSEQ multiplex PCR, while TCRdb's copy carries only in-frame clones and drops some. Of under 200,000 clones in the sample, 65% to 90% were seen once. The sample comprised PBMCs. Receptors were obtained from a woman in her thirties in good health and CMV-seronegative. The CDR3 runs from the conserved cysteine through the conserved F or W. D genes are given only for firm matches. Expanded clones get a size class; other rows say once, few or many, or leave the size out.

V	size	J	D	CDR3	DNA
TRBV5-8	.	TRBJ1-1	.	CASSLRWGPVKSTEAFF	TGTGCCAGCAGCTTGAGGTGGGGCCCAGTGAAGTCAACTGAAGCTTTCTTT
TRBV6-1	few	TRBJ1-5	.	CASSEVSGIGQPQHF	TGTGCCAGCAGTGAAGTTTCAGGAATAGGTCAGCCCCAGCATTTT
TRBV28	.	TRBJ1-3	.	CASSNRNSGNTIYF	TGTGCCAGCAGTAACAGGAACTCTGGAAACACCATATATTTT
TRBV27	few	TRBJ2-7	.	CASSLAGTSSYEQYF	TGTGCCAGCAGTTTGGCGGGTACAAGCTCCTACGAGCAGTACTTC
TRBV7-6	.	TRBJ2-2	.	CASSITSPTGELFF	TGTGCCAGCAGCATAACTAGTCCTACCGGGGAGCTGTTTTTT
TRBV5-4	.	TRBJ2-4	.	CASSSPGGNIQYF	TGCGCCAGCAGCTCGCCAGGGGGGAACATTCAGTACTTC
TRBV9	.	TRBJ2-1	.	CASSVSTEPHNEQFF	TGTGCCAGCAGCGTAAGCACCGAGCCCCACAATGAGCAGTTCTTC
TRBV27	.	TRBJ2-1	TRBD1	CASSPRDRGGDEQFF	TGTGCCAGCAGTCCTCGGGACAGGGGGGGGGATGAGCAGTTCTTC
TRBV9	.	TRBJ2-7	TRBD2	CASSVGGGSVQYF	TGTGCCAGCAGCGTAGGGGGGGGATCGGTGCAGTACTTC
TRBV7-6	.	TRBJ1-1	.	CASSLVRDTEAFF	TGTGCCAGCAGCTTAGTCCGCGATACTGAAGCTTTCTTT
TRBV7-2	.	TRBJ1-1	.	CASSTLTGTEAFF	TGTGCCAGCAGCACACTGACTGGGACTGAAGCTTTCTTT
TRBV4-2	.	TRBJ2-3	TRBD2	CASSQAGTSGGLPGDTQYF	TGTGCCAGCAGCCAAGCCGGGACTAGCGGGGGACTTCCTGGAGATACGCAGTATTTT
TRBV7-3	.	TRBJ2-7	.	CASSSRQDEQYF	TGTGCCAGCAGCTCCCGACAGGACGAGCAGTACTTC
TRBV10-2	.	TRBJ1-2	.	CASSEQVGYGYTF	TGCGCCAGCAGTGAACAGGTGGGCTATGGCTACACCTTC
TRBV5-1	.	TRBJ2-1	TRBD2	CASSLPTSGENNEQFF	TGCGCCAGCAGCCTCCCGACTAGCGGAGAAAACAATGAGCAGTTCTTC
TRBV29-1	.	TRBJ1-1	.	CSVAPRQTMNTEAFF	TGCAGCGTCGCCCCCCGACAGACCATGAACACTGAAGCTTTCTTT
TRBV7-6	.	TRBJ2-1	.	CASSLNPFQGVGENEQFF	TGTGCCAGCAGCTTAAATCCATTTCAAGGAGTCGGCGAAAATGAGCAGTTCTTC
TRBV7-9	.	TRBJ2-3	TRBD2	CASSFLAGGTDTQYF	TGTGCCAGCAGCTTTCTAGCGGGGGGCACAGATACGCAGTATTTT
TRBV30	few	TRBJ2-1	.	CAWTTGSSYNEQFF	TGTGCCTGGACGACGGGGAGCTCCTACAATGAGCAGTTCTTC
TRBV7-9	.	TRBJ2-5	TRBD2	CASSLISGDQETQYF	TGTGCCAGCAGCTTAATTAGCGGGGACCAAGAGACCCAGTACTTC
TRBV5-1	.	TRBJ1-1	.	CASSANPGKNSEAFF	TGCGCCAGCAGCGCAAATCCCGGGAAAAACAGTGAAGCTTTCTTT
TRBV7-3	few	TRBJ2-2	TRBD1	CASRETGGVIGELFF	TGTGCCAGCAGGGAGACAGGGGGCGTCATCGGGGAGCTGTTTTTT
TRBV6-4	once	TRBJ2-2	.	CASSDSAESNTGELFF	TGTGCCAGCAGTGACTCGGCAGAATCGAACACCGGGGAGCTGTTTTTT
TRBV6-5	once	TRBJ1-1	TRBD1	CASSTDRGNTEAFF	TGTGCCAGCAGTACCGACAGGGGAAACACTGAAGCTTTCTTT
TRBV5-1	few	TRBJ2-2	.	CASSLGQGTGELFF	TGCGCCAGCAGCTTGGGGCAGGGCACCGGGGAGCTGTTTTTT
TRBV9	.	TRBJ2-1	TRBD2	CASSPYGPGGGEQFF	TGTGCCAGCAGCCCTTATGGCCCGGGGGGAGGTGAGCAGTTCTTC
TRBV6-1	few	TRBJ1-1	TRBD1	CASSFPTGLNTEAFF	TGTGCCAGCAGTTTTCCGACAGGGTTGAACACTGAAGCTTTCTTT
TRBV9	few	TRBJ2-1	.	CASSVAPVIEQFF	TGTGCCAGCAGCGTAGCTCCTGTAATTGAGCAGTTCTTC
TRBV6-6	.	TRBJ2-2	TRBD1	CASSYEGQHTGELFF	TGTGCCAGCAGTTACGAGGGACAGCACACCGGGGAGCTGTTTTTT
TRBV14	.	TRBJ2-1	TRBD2	CASSPWGSGNNEQFF	TGTGCCAGCAGCCCATGGGGTAGCGGGAACAATGAGCAGTTCTTC
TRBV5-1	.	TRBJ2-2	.	CASSLLAVTGELFF	TGCGCCAGCAGCTTACTAGCAGTCACCGGGGAGCTGTTTTTT
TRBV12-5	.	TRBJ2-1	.	CASGLGSNEQFF	TGTGCTAGTGGTCTAGGTTCGAATGAGCAGTTCTTC
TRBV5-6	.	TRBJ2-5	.	CASSFKRGQETQYF	TGTGCCAGCAGCTTTAAAAGGGGCCAAGAGACCCAGTACTTC
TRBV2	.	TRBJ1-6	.	CASTHRQGTYNSPLHF	TGTGCCAGCACCCATCGCCAGGGAACCTATAATTCACCCCTCCACTTT
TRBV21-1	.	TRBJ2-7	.	CASSKVAGGVDEQYF	TGTGCCAGCAGCAAAGTTGCGGGAGGCGTCGACGAGCAGTACTTC
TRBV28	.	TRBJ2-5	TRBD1	CASSLGTGMGETQYF	TGTGCCAGCAGTCTCGGGACAGGGATGGGAGAGACCCAGTACTTC
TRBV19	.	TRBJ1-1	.	CASSLYTGGYTEAFF	TGTGCCAGTAGTCTTTATACCGGAGGGTACACTGAAGCTTTCTTT
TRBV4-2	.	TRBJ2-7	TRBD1	CASSRGTGPSYEQYF	TGTGCCAGCAGCCGAGGGACAGGGCCCTCCTACGAGCAGTACTTC
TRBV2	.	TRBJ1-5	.	CASSGPGDSNQPQHF	TGTGCCAGCAGTGGCCCCGGAGATAGCAATCAGCCCCAGCATTTT
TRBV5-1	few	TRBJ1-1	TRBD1	CASRGGGAGGNEAFF	TGCGCCAGCCGGGGAGGGGGCGCGGGGGGGAATGAAGCTTTCTTT
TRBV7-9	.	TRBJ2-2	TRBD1	CASSLVGTGAGELFF	TGTGCCAGCAGCTTAGTTGGGACAGGGGCCGGGGAGCTGTTTTTT
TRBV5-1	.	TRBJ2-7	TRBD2	CASSLGASGSYEQYF	TGCGCCAGCAGCTTGGGGGCTAGCGGGAGCTACGAGCAGTACTTC
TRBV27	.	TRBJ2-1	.	CASSFPGDNEQFF	TGTGCCAGCAGTTTCCCAGGGGACAATGAGCAGTTCTTC
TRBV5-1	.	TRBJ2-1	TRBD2	CASSTTSGGYNEQFF	TGCGCCAGCAGCACGACTAGCGGGGGATACAATGAGCAGTTCTTC
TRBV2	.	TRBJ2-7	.	CASSESLAESYEQYF	TGTGCCAGCAGTGAGAGTCTCGCGGAGTCCTACGAGCAGTACTTC
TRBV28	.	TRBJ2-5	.	CASSPQKRGETQYF	TGTGCCAGCAGCCCACAAAAAAGGGGAGAGACCCAGTACTTC
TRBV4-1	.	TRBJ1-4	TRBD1	CASSRTGGAGYSNEKLFF	TGCGCCAGCAGCCGCACAGGGGGCGCGGGGTACTCTAATGAAAAACTGTTTTTT
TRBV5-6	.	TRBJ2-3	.	CASSLGGGRTDTQYF	TGTGCCAGCAGCTTGGGCGGGGGCCGAACAGATACGCAGTATTTT
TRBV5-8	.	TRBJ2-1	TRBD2	CASKRGESSYNEQFF	TGTGCCTCCAAACGGGGGGAGAGCTCCTACAATGAGCAGTTCTTC
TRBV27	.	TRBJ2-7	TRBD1	CASAGLDRAIHEQYF	TGTGCCAGCGCCGGATTAGACAGGGCGATCCACGAGCAGTACTTC
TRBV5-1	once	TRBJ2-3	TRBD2	CASSLAKGAGVTDTQYF	TGCGCCAGCAGCTTGGCAAAGGGAGCGGGGGTTACAGATACGCAGTATTTT
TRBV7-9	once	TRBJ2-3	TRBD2	CATSLLAGDTQYF	TGTGCCACCAGCTTATTAGCGGGGGATACGCAGTATTTT
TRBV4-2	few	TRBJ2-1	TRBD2	CASSPVSSGRGYNEQFF	TGTGCCAGCAGCCCTGTTTCTAGCGGGAGGGGATACAATGAGCAGTTCTTC